A selection of T cell receptor beta chains follows, all from one sample in a study of cytomegalovirus exposure and HLA in healthy donors. Profiled with immunoSEQ multiplex PCR; TCRdb holds only in-frame clones, not every one. The sample includes approximately 170,000 clones, about three quarters of them seen just once. The sequencing sample was made of PBMCs. These receptors came from a young man in good health and CMV-seropositive. CDR3s include the opening cysteine and the closing phenylalanine or tryptophan. Fields, in order: CDR3 protein, CDR3 DNA, J gene, D gene, clone size, V gene. A D gene is named only where the DNA matches it firmly. Clone size, where shown, is once, few, many, or a class for clones that have expanded.

CASSPNFGQGNGGYTF TGTGCCAGCTCACCAAATTTCGGACAGGGGAATGGTGGCTACACCTTC TRBJ1-2 TRBD1 . TRBV18
CASSQDVGGGNTIYF TGTGCCAGCAGCCAAGATGTTGGGGGGGGAAACACCATATATTTT TRBJ1-3 . . TRBV4-2
CAWRAGGQDTQYF TGTGCCTGGAGAGCAGGGGGGCAAGATACGCAGTATTTT TRBJ2-3 . . TRBV30
CAWSVRGNTIYF TGTGCCTGGAGTGTACGGGGAAACACCATATATTTT TRBJ1-3 . . TRBV30
CASSFGREGDEQFF TGTGCCAGCAGCTTTGGGAGGGAGGGCGATGAGCAGTTCTTC TRBJ2-1 TRBD2 . TRBV7-9
CASSVDRRNTEAFF TGTGCCAGCAGTGTGGACAGGCGGAACACTGAAGCTTTCTTT TRBJ1-1 TRBD1 . TRBV6-1
CASSEDSLQETQYF TGCGCCAGCAGTGAGGACAGCTTACAAGAGACCCAGTACTTC TRBJ2-5 . . TRBV10-2
CASSRQQANYGYTF TGTGCCAGCAGTAGACAGCAAGCTAACTATGGCTACACCTTC TRBJ1-2 . . TRBV5-6
CASSLAGGYNEQFF TGTGCCAGCAGCTTAGCCGGCGGTTACAATGAGCAGTTCTTC TRBJ2-1 . . TRBV7-2
CSVDRSSYNEQFF TGCAGCGTTGACAGAAGCTCCTACAATGAGCAGTTCTTC TRBJ2-1 . . TRBV29-1
CASSEGTGKQPQHF TGTGCCAGCAGTGAAGGGACAGGGAAACAGCCCCAGCATTTT TRBJ1-5 TRBD1 . TRBV6-1
CASSEGRGGIRNIQYF TGTGCCAGCAGTGAAGGCCGGGGGGGCATAAGGAACATTCAGTACTTC TRBJ2-4 TRBD2 few TRBV6-1
CAISESGGQETQYF TGTGCCATCAGTGAGTCAGGGGGTCAAGAGACCCAGTACTTC TRBJ2-5 . few TRBV10-3
CASSPEPGQGSYGYTF TGTGCCAGCAGCCCGGAGCCGGGACAGGGAAGTTATGGCTACACCTTC TRBJ1-2 TRBD1 few TRBV5-5
CASSNPGLDQPQHF TGCGCCAGCAGCAATCCGGGTTTGGATCAGCCCCAGCATTTT TRBJ1-5 . . TRBV4-1
CASSYRRASTGELFF TGTGCCAGCAGCTACCGGAGGGCCTCGACCGGGGAGCTGTTTTTT TRBJ2-2 . . TRBV7-9
CASSTQETQYF TGTGCCAGTAGTACTCAAGAGACCCAGTACTTC TRBJ2-5 . . TRBV19
CASRGTGEVQPQHF TGTGCCAGCAGAGGGACAGGGGAGGTTCAGCCCCAGCATTTT TRBJ1-5 TRBD1 . TRBV6-1
CASSVTADTQYF TGTGCCAGCAGTGTGACAGCAGATACGCAGTATTTT TRBJ2-3 . once TRBV6-1
CSVSLNTEAFF TGCAGCGTTTCTTTGAACACTGAAGCTTTCTTT TRBJ1-1 . few TRBV29-1
CASSTSGRQDTQYF TGTGCCAGCAGTACTAGCGGACGTCAGGATACGCAGTATTTT TRBJ2-3 TRBD2 . TRBV2
CASSLTGSTDTQYF TGTGCCAGCAGCCTGACAGGGAGCACAGATACGCAGTATTTT TRBJ2-3 TRBD1 once TRBV5-8
CASSKTSGDYNEQFF TGTGCCAGTAGCAAGACTAGCGGGGACTACAATGAGCAGTTCTTC TRBJ2-1 TRBD2 . TRBV19
CASSLGVGSNEKLFF TGTGCCAGCAGCTTAGGTGTCGGTTCTAATGAAAAACTGTTTTTT TRBJ1-4 . . TRBV7-9
CAWNQYYLETGYGYTF TGTGCCTGGAACCAGTATTACCTAGAAACGGGATATGGCTACACCTTC TRBJ1-2 . . TRBV30
CASSVADTQYF TGTGCCAGCAGTGTAGCAGATACGCAGTATTTT TRBJ2-3 . . TRBV6-1
CASSPRSSSTDTQYF TGTGCCAGCTCACCACGTTCTTCTAGCACAGATACGCAGTATTTT TRBJ2-3 . . TRBV18
CASTLREYTEAFF TGTGCCAGCACCCTTCGGGAGTACACTGAAGCTTTCTTT TRBJ1-1 . few TRBV7-9
CASSLTGQQGATEAFF TGTGCCAGCAGCTTAACGGGGCAACAGGGGGCGACTGAAGCTTTCTTT TRBJ1-1 TRBD1 . TRBV7-3
CASLTSGNTGELFF TGTGCCAGCCTGACTAGCGGTAACACCGGGGAGCTGTTTTTT TRBJ2-2 TRBD2 . TRBV2
CATDGQGANSPLHF TGTGCCACCGACGGACAGGGGGCCAATTCACCCCTCCACTTT TRBJ1-6 TRBD1 . TRBV7-9
CASTSGGGHQETQYF TGTGCCAGCACTAGTGGGGGGGGTCACCAAGAGACCCAGTACTTC TRBJ2-5 TRBD2 . TRBV6-5
CSAQINTEAFF TGCAGTGCTCAGATTAACACTGAAGCTTTCTTT TRBJ1-1 . few TRBV20-1
CASSPNIGSNQPQHF TGTGCCAGCAGTCCTAATATTGGTAGCAATCAGCCCCAGCATTTT TRBJ1-5 . few TRBV2
CSVVVRDREGNTIYF TGCAGCGTTGTCGTACGGGACAGAGAGGGAAACACCATATATTTT TRBJ1-3 TRBD1 few TRBV29-1
CASGFRSGLAGEQETQYF TGTGCTAGTGGTTTTAGAAGCGGACTAGCGGGGGAGCAAGAGACCCAGTACTTC TRBJ2-5 TRBD2 . TRBV12-5
CASSQAGETGTFGGYTF TGTGCCAGCAGCCAGGCGGGAGAGACCGGGACTTTCGGTGGCTACACCTTC TRBJ1-2 . few TRBV4-2
CASSDYSRSEAFF TGTGCCAGTAGTGATTACAGCCGTTCTGAAGCTTTCTTT TRBJ1-1 . . TRBV19
CASSLLSGNQETQYF TGTGCCAGCAGTTTACTATCAGGGAATCAAGAGACCCAGTACTTC TRBJ2-5 . few TRBV27
CASSSIGTGGYQPQHF TGCGCCAGCAGCTCTATAGGGACAGGCGGTTATCAGCCCCAGCATTTT TRBJ1-5 TRBD1 few TRBV5-1
CASSLGTGGLIGNSPLHF TGTGCCAGCAGCTTAGGGACAGGGGGTCTCATCGGAAATTCACCCCTCCACTTT TRBJ1-6 TRBD1 . TRBV11-2
CASSLPRGGGYNEQFF TGTGCCAGCAGTTTACCCCGCGGGGGGGGATACAATGAGCAGTTCTTC TRBJ2-1 TRBD2 . TRBV6-5
CASSTSRTGLNSNQPQHF TGTGCCAGCAGTACATCGAGGACAGGCCTGAATAGCAATCAGCCCCAGCATTTT TRBJ1-5 TRBD1 . TRBV28
CATSRDTLNEQFF TGTGCCACCAGCAGGGACACCCTCAATGAGCAGTTCTTC TRBJ2-1 . . TRBV15
CASSPVGREGDTQYF TGTGCCAGCAGCCCTGTAGGCCGGGAGGGAGATACGCAGTATTTT TRBJ2-3 TRBD2 . TRBV11-3
CASSEVLAGGTDTQYF TGTGCCAGCAGTGAAGTCCTAGCGGGGGGCACAGATACGCAGTATTTT TRBJ2-3 TRBD2 . TRBV2
CASSERRGGGTDTQYF TGTGCCAGCAGTGAAAGGCGGGGGGGCGGAACAGATACGCAGTATTTT TRBJ2-3 TRBD2 . TRBV6-1
CASSLANGGTEAFF TGCGCCAGCAGCTTGGCCAACGGGGGCACTGAAGCTTTCTTT TRBJ1-1 . few TRBV5-1
CATSPSPGVGTGELFF TGTGCCACCAGTCCTTCCCCAGGGGTTGGCACCGGGGAGCTGTTTTTT TRBJ2-2 . . TRBV15